Listed below are T cell receptor beta chains from one sample, sequenced in a study of control samples from healthy donors and cancer patients. Sequencing was performed with immunoSEQ multiplex PCR; in TCRdb, only in-frame clones are kept and a portion is missing. The table has 100,000 to 150,000 clones, 85% to 95% seen once; the top ten hold approximately 0.58%. The specimen was PBMCs. Every receptor here comes from a man at least 80 years old with head and neck cancer. The CDR3 runs from the conserved cysteine through the conserved F or W. A D gene is named only where the DNA matches it firmly. Clone size is not always given. Where it is, it says once, few, many or a class for expanded clones.

abundance,j_gene,d_gene,v_gene,CDR3aa,CDR3nt
once,TRBJ2-1,TRBD2,TRBV19,CASSRGLAANNEQFF,TGTGCCAGTAGTAGAGGACTAGCGGCTAACAATGAGCAGTTCTTC
NA,TRBJ1-3,NA,TRBV5-1,CASSITGMHDASGIYF,TGCGCCAGCAGCATTACCGGGATGCACGACGCGTCGGGCATATATTTT
NA,TRBJ1-5,NA,TRBV6-4,CASSELPWPQHF,TGTGCCAGCAGTGAGTTGCCCTGGCCCCAGCATTTT
NA,TRBJ1-1,TRBD1,TRBV11-2,CASSLLSTGDTEAFF,TGTGCCAGCAGCTTACTAAGCACAGGGGACACTGAAGCTTTCTTT
NA,TRBJ2-1,NA,TRBV5-1,CASSLEASTYNEQFF,TGCGCCAGCAGCTTGGAGGCTAGTACCTACAATGAGCAGTTCTTC
NA,TRBJ1-2,NA,TRBV5-5,CASSLSRSDYGYTF,TGTGCCAGCAGCTTGTCAAGATCTGACTATGGCTACACCTTC
few,TRBJ1-2,TRBD1,TRBV30,CAWSRDRGFYGYTF,TGTGCCTGGAGCCGAGACAGGGGATTTTATGGCTACACCTTC
NA,TRBJ2-7,TRBD2,TRBV5-5,CASSYPGGYEQYF,TGTGCCAGCAGCTATCCGGGGGGCTACGAGCAGTACTTC
NA,TRBJ1-1,TRBD1,TRBV30,CAWSPRQGFNTEAFF,TGTGCCTGGAGTCCCCGACAGGGCTTCAACACTGAAGCTTTCTTT
NA,TRBJ1-3,TRBD1,TRBV10-3,CAIRGQGGIPGNTIYF,TGTGCCATCAGGGGACAGGGGGGTATTCCTGGAAACACCATATATTTT
once,TRBJ1-2,NA,TRBV7-2,CASSFSRANYGYTF,TGTGCCAGCAGCTTCTCCAGGGCTAACTATGGCTACACCTTC
once,TRBJ1-2,TRBD1,TRBV25-1,CASNPTGHYGYTF,TGTGCCAGCAACCCGACAGGGCACTATGGCTACACCTTC
NA,TRBJ2-1,NA,TRBV27,CASSLGGRGPYNEQFF,TGTGCCAGCAGTTTAGGGGGCAGGGGACCTTACAATGAGCAGTTCTTC
NA,TRBJ2-5,NA,TRBV12-3/TRBV12-4,CASSPAAIETQYF,TGTGCCAGCAGCCCGGCCGCAATAGAGACCCAGTACTTC
NA,TRBJ1-1,NA,TRBV14,CASSQDRANLNTEAFF,TGTGCCAGCAGCCAAGACAGGGCGAACTTGAACACTGAAGCTTTCTTT
NA,TRBJ2-1,TRBD2,TRBV10-2,CASARGRRENEQFF,TGCGCCAGCGCCCGGGGTCGGCGGGAGAATGAGCAGTTCTTC
NA,TRBJ2-7,NA,TRBV29-1,CSVVFQGEAYEQYF,TGCAGCGTTGTTTTCCAGGGCGAAGCCTACGAGCAGTACTTC
once,TRBJ2-5,NA,TRBV5-1,CASSPRHALQETQYF,TGCGCCAGCAGCCCCCGCCACGCGCTCCAAGAGACCCAGTACTTC
NA,TRBJ1-4,TRBD1,TRBV5-6,CASSLWGQGGEKLFF,TGTGCCAGCAGCTTGTGGGGACAGGGGGGTGAAAAACTGTTTTTT
few,TRBJ1-4,NA,TRBV19,CASSHRRTAREKLFF,TGTGCCAGTAGCCATCGAAGGACAGCGCGTGAAAAACTGTTTTTT
NA,TRBJ2-1,TRBD2,TRBV12-3/TRBV12-4,CASGLASYNEQFF,TGTGCCAGTGGACTAGCCTCCTACAATGAGCAGTTCTTC
NA,TRBJ2-5,NA,TRBV3-1/TRBV3-2,CASSQDDFLPGTQETQYF,TGTGCCAGCAGCCAAGATGACTTTTTACCCGGCACACAAGAGACCCAGTACTTC
NA,TRBJ2-3,NA,TRBV5-1,CASSFATDTQYF,TGCGCCAGCAGCTTCGCGACAGATACGCAGTATTTT
NA,TRBJ1-6,TRBD1,TRBV27,CASSRRTGKFYSPLHF,TGTGCCAGCAGTAGACGGACAGGGAAGTTCTATTCACCCCTCCACTTT
NA,TRBJ1-2,NA,TRBV7-9,CASSSTGNYGYTF,TGTGCCAGCAGCTCCACAGGGAACTATGGCTACACCTTC
NA,TRBJ1-2,NA,TRBV7-8,CASSSLQGDGYTF,TGTGCCAGCAGCTCTTTACAGGGAGATGGCTACACCTTC
NA,TRBJ2-3,TRBD1,TRBV2,CASSRDSPPTDTQYF,TGTGCCAGCAGTAGGGACAGTCCCCCCACAGATACGCAGTATTTT
NA,TRBJ1-5,NA,TRBV9,CASSIGQNNQPQHF,TGTGCCAGCAGCATCGGACAGAACAATCAGCCCCAGCATTTT
NA,TRBJ2-5,TRBD2,TRBV30,CAWRRTGTSGSETQYF,TGTGCCTGGAGAAGAACTGGGACTAGCGGGAGTGAGACCCAGTACTTC
NA,TRBJ2-5,NA,TRBV2,CASRDRVLGETQYF,TGTGCCAGCAGAGACCGGGTCCTAGGAGAGACCCAGTACTTC
NA,TRBJ2-5,NA,TRBV18,CASSPGQETQYF,TGTGCCAGCTCACCCGGCCAAGAGACCCAGTACTTC
NA,TRBJ2-1,TRBD1,TRBV3-1/TRBV3-2,CASRGQGAYNEQFF,TGTGCCAGCAGAGGACAGGGGGCGTACAATGAGCAGTTCTTC